This T cell receptor (beta chain) appears in the sequencing data of a study of T cells in Graves' hyperthyroidism and ophthalmopathy. This CDR3 has 16 residues. CDR1 and CDR2 (germline): SNHLY, FYNNEI. Patients having uncontrolled infection, another autoimmune disease, pregnancy or lactation were not included. Remarks on this clonotype: The antigen is undetermined. At one boundary the junction diverges from the germline segment, which might be a read error.

Overall study findings and caveats: Ophthalmopathy was model-predicted a median around 6.1 months pre-onset.

RNA transcripts served as the template for amplifying TCR beta CDR3 regions. Researchers ran a first-round RT-PCR on the TCR CDR3 using the HTBI primer set. TCRdb re-analysed the multiplex PCR reads in MiXCR, keeping a single row per CDR3 protein. This sample has more than 300,000 distinct CDR3 sequences; roughly 17% occur once, and the top ten carry roughly 35%. The sequence came from a woman aged 30 to 39 with Graves' hyperthyroidism that later progressed to Graves' ophthalmopathy. Sequencing was carried out using blood. This sequence joins TRBV2 and TRBJ1-2; D is possibly TRBD1 (5 bases). The DNA of the CDR3 is TGTGCCGGCAGTCCCCTCAATTCGGACACCCCCTATGGCTACACCTTC. It encodes CAGSPLNSDTPYGYTF.